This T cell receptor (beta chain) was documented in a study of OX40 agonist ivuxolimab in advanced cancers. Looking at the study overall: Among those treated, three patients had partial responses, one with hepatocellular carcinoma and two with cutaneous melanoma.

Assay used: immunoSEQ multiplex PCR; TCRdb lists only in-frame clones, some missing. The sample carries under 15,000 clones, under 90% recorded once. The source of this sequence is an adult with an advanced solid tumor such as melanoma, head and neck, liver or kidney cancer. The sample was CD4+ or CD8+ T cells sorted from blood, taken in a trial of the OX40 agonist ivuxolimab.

The CDR3 reads CASKQGEAFF. The CDR3 bases are TGTGCCAGTAAGCAGGGAGAAGCTTTCTTT. The V call is TRBV19, the J call TRBJ1-1; D may be TRBD1 (5 bases). The CDR3 totals 10 residues. Germline CDR1 reads LNHDA; CDR2 reads SQIVND (reference sequence). V was shortened by 7 bases and J by 8 bases, with 8 bases between the two germline ends.